This is a list of T cell receptor beta chains from one sample in a study of cytomegalovirus exposure and HLA in healthy donors. Here immunoSEQ multiplex PCR was the method, and the copy in TCRdb shows in-frame clones only, minus some. The sample has some 87,000 clones, roughly 84% seen once. Sequencing was done on a sample of PBMCs. The receptor source for this set is a young man in good health and CMV-seronegative. The CDR3 runs from the conserved cysteine through the conserved F or W.

j_call v_call cdr3_aa
TRBJ2-2 TRBV5-1 CASSLNTLASANTGELFF
TRBJ1-5 TRBV12-5 CASGRTGGQPQHF
TRBJ2-3 TRBV7-2 CASSFRTGTGGTDTQYF
TRBJ1-1 TRBV5-6 CASSLNRITEAFF
TRBJ2-3 TRBV13 CATQWRGATTDTQYF
TRBJ2-2 TRBV2 CASSEGLRGAGELFF
TRBJ2-1 TRBV9 CASSVGAGGTNEQFF
TRBJ1-2 TRBV19 CASSVPGEANYGYTF
TRBJ2-3 TRBV7-9 CASSLADSRFRDTQYF
TRBJ1-6 TRBV7-2 CASSRGTTGNSSPLHF
TRBJ2-7 TRBV21-1 CASSKSRGDGGTTYEQYF
TRBJ1-5 TRBV27 CASSLSRNQPQHF
TRBJ1-5 TRBV6-1 CASRTTYGGSQHF
TRBJ1-1 TRBV2 CASRASTEAFF
TRBJ2-7 TRBV10-1 CASSRQWGMEQYF
TRBJ2-7 TRBV6-5 CASSYSTGPYEQYF
TRBJ2-1 TRBV6-5 CASSWTSGDNNEQFF
TRBJ1-4 TRBV5-4 CASSITGTGDEKLFF
TRBJ1-2 TRBV12-5 CASGLSEDYGYTF
. TRBV9 CASSRGNTYEQYF
TRBJ1-1 TRBV6-5 CASSERGTEAFF
TRBJ1-4 TRBV6-1 CASSRGTGNLEKLFF
TRBJ1-1 TRBV5-1 CASSLQGAPETEAFF
TRBJ1-6 TRBV7-2 CASSWGQGRSPLHF
TRBJ1-1 TRBV5-5 CASSLSWQGNTEAFF
TRBJ2-5 TRBV5-4 CASSPSGGATETQYF
TRBJ2-7 TRBV19 CASGTGNRGEQYF
TRBJ2-1 TRBV6-5 CASTPRPNQNNEQFF
TRBJ1-2 TRBV15 CATSSTTGTGYTF
TRBJ2-7 TRBV5-6 CASSGTGRNEQYF
TRBJ2-7 TRBV6-5 CASSYLKRPLEQYF
TRBJ2-7 TRBV7-8 CASTHGQRGAYEQYF
TRBJ2-7 TRBV6-5 CASTKWDSYEQYF
TRBJ2-2 TRBV9 CASSLRQGMTGELFF
TRBJ1-3 TRBV2 CASSVIQNFSGNTIYF
TRBJ1-3 TRBV6-5 CASSSGQLSGNTIYF
TRBJ1-6 TRBV25-1 CASSRDSNSPLHF
TRBJ2-5 TRBV7-3 CASSPAGGGTETQYF